Presented here are 17 T cell receptor beta chains from one specimen sequenced in a study of CD4 T cells in relation to SARS-CoV-2 and coronaviruses. The unexposed donors gave CD4+ T cells in about 2011-2018, prior to COVID-19. After ten to eleven days of culture, CD4+ T cells were isolated. These TCRs' antigens remain unknown. Assay: immunoSEQ multiplex PCR; the TCRdb copy retains only in-frame clones and omits some. The table records fewer than 25,000 clones, over 70% of them present only once. Input material: CD4+ T cells from PBMCs, cultured in vitro. Source of these receptors: a human donor in good health.

There are a few counts of this clone. The chain joins TRBV19 to TRBJ1-5, with no clear D. V lost 3 bases, J lost 0 bases, and 9 bases lay in between. This CDR3 has 15 amino acids. Germline loops: CDR1 LNHDA, CDR2 SQIVND (reference sequence). CDR3 loop: CASSIPSYSNQPQHF. The CDR3 DNA reads as TGTGCCAGTAGTATCCCGTCATATAGCAATCAGCCCCAGCATTTT.

The CDR3 region has the DNA TGTGCCAGCAGCGATAGGACAGGGCTCAATGAGCAGTTCTTC. Its translation: CASSDRTGLNEQFF. The rearrangement uses TRBV13 and TRBJ2-1, with 8 bases that match TRBD1. Germline V gene lookup returns CDR1 PRHDT and CDR2 FYEKMQ (reference sequence). The CDR3 is made up of 14 amino acids. V lost 5 bases, J lost 6 bases, and 6 bases stayed unmatched.

The rearrangement uses TRBV27 and TRBJ1-5, with TRBD1 matching 9 bases. Germline V lookup: CDR1 MNHEY, CDR2 SMNVEV (reference sequence). The ends lost 4 bases at V and 5 bases at J; junction bases unmatched: 3. This CDR3 is 14 amino acids long. Written as DNA, the CDR3 is TGTGCCAGCAGTTCCGGGACAGGGTATCAGCCCCAGCATTTT. Translation: CASSSGTGYQPQHF.

The gene calls are TRBV10-2 and TRBJ1-2; no reliable D call. This CDR3 has 12 residues. The V and J ends lost 6 bases and 2 bases respectively, with 7 bases between them. CDR1 is WSHSY, CDR2 SAAADI, per germline. The CDR3 sequence: CASRAENYGYTF. CDR3 in DNA: TGCGCCAGCAGAGCGGAAAACTATGGCTACACCTTC.

The rearrangement links TRBV5-4 to TRBJ1-1, with a tentative D call TRBD1 (6 bases). V was clipped by 1 base and J by 0 bases, with 7 bases between them. The CDR3 is 14 residues long. Germline CDR1 SGHNT, CDR2 YYREEE (reference sequence). CDR3 protein: CASSLTGMNTEAFF. The DNA of the CDR3 is TGTGCCAGCAGCTTGACAGGGATGAACACTGAAGCTTTCTTT.

Written as DNA, the CDR3 is TGTGCCAGCACACTCACGGGGGGGGGCGATGGCTACACCTTC. Its protein product is CASTLTGGGDGYTF. The rearrangement uses TRBV6-5 and TRBJ1-2, with D possibly TRBD1 on 6 matching bases. V lost 7 bases and J 6 bases, leaving 18 bases between the germline ends. Per germline, CDR1 MNHEY and CDR2 SVGAGI. CDR3 size: 14 residues.

This clone was counted between two and nine times. J is TRBJ1-5 and V is TRBV6-2 or TRBV6-3, with D maybe TRBD1 (6 bases). CDR1 is MNHEY, CDR2 SVGEGT, per germline. CDR3 length: 14 residues. V gave up 4 bases and J gave up 3 bases, with 10 bases separating them. The CDR3 DNA follows: TGTGCCAGCAGTTCCGGACAGATCAATCAGCCCCAGCATTTT. The encoded protein is CASSSGQINQPQHF.

The V gene is TRBV6-5, the J gene TRBJ1-2; tentative D call: TRBD1 (6 bases). Trimming shortened V by 7 bases and J by 1 base, and 16 bases separated the two germline ends. The CDR3 consists of 15 residues. The germline gives CDR1 MNHEY, CDR2 SVGAGI. In DNA form, the CDR3 reads TGTGCCAGCACTAAGGACAGCTCCGTTAACTATGGCTACACCTTC. Its translation is CASTKDSSVNYGYTF.

J is TRBJ1-3 and V is TRBV2, with D possibly being TRBD1 (6 bases). CDR1 and CDR2 from the germline V gene are SNHLY and FYNNEI. The ends were cut back, 6 bases at V and 0 bases at J, with 12 bases in the middle. The CDR3 spans 15 residues. This CDR3 is CASSRDTYSGNTIYF. The CDR3 DNA is TGTGCCAGCAGCAGGGACACCTACTCTGGAAACACCATATATTTT.

V is TRBV5-1 and J is TRBJ2-7, with D perhaps TRBD1 or TRBD2 (6 bases each). Germline V CDR1 and CDR2: SGHRS, YFSETQ. The CDR3 contains 14 residues. V was cut by 2 bases and J by 6 bases, with 15 bases left in between. DNA of the CDR3: TGCGCCAGCAGCTTAAGACTAGACAGGAGCGAGCAGTACTTC. It translates to CASSLRLDRSEQYF.

The chain links TRBV6-5 to TRBJ2-6; unclear D gene. Trimming stripped 2 bases from V and 9 bases from J, with 8 bases between. This CDR3 is 13 amino acids long. Germline CDR1 is MNHEY and CDR2 is SVGAGI. The CDR3 protein is CASSYLGSNVLTF. The CDR3 DNA reads TGTGCCAGCAGTTACCTAGGTAGCAACGTCCTGACTTTC.

This clone was recorded a few times. The chain recombines TRBV7-9 with TRBJ1-1, with 10 positions matching TRBD1. There are 14 residues in the CDR3. The V gene end was trimmed by 6 bases and the J gene end by 4 bases; junction bases not matched to a gene: 5. CDR1 SEHNR and CDR2 FQNEAQ come from the germline V gene (reference sequence). CDR3 coding DNA: TGTGCCAGCAGTTTCGGGACAGGGGCCACTGAAGCTTTCTTT. Protein sequence: CASSFGTGATEAFF. Filled out from reference TRBV7-9 and TRBJ1-1, the complete variable domain reads DTGVSQNPRHKITKRGQNVTFRCDPISEHNRLYWYRQTLGQGPEFLTYFQNEAQLEKSRLLSDRFSAERPKGSFSTLEIQRTEQGDSAMYLCASSFGTGATEAFFGQGTRLTVV.

This clone was seen a few times. This chain joins TRBV2 and TRBJ1-5, with D possibly being TRBD1 (5 bases). Germline V gene lookup returns CDR1 SNHLY and CDR2 FYNNEI. The CDR3 sequence is 14 residues long. V lost 5 bases and J lost 4, with 12 bases in between. CDR3 residues: CASSLGRLNQPQHF. The DNA of the CDR3 is TGTGCCAGCAGTTTGGGACGGCTAAATCAGCCCCAGCATTTT.

The chain is built from TRBV11-3 and TRBJ2-1; weak D call: TRBD2 (7 bases). The CDR3 has 14 residues. From germline, CDR1 is SGHNT and CDR2 YENEEA. V shed 5 bases and J shed 8 bases, with 16 bases lying between them. CDR3 DNA: TGTGCCAGCAGCAGGGGGGGTGGCGTGGATGAGCAGTTCTTC. Its translation is CASSRGGGVDEQFF.

The gene calls are TRBV6-2 or TRBV6-3 and TRBJ2-2, with TRBD2 identical over 7 bases. The CDR3 spans 13 residues. The germline V gene has CDR1 MNHEY and CDR2 SVGEGT. V was pared by 6 bases and J by 7 bases, with 5 bases of the junction left unmatched. The CDR3 coding sequence is TGTGCCAGCAGCGATCGGGGGGTCGGGGAGCTGTTTTTT. This sequence encodes CASSDRGVGELFF.

The chain has TRBV7-2 and TRBJ1-2; D is possibly TRBD1 (5 bases). The V and J ends lost 5 bases and 8 bases respectively, with 15 bases between them. The germline V gene has CDR1 SGHTA and CDR2 FQGNSA. This CDR3 spans 13 amino acids. The DNA for the CDR3 is TGTGCCAGCAGCATTGGGGCCGACGGGGGCTACACCTTC. This sequence encodes CASSIGADGGYTF.

The chain recombines TRBV3-1 (or the pseudogene TRBV3-2) with TRBJ2-1; 8 bases align to TRBD2. This CDR3 region has 15 residues. Per the germline V gene, CDR1 is LGHDT and CDR2 is YNNKEL (reference sequence). Trimming took 4 bases from V and 9 from J; bases not matched to a gene: 11. This CDR3 reads CASSLLSGAEAEQFF. The CDR3 coding sequence is TGTGCCAGCAGCCTTCTTAGCGGGGCCGAGGCTGAGCAGTTCTTC.